Following are 20 T cell receptor beta chains from one sample sequenced in a study of a mutant IDH1 vaccine in newly diagnosed glioma. The time point denotes: week 35, safety follow-up. All doses held 300 ug of mutant IDH1 20-mer peptide, with topical imiquimod. The protocol was immunoSEQ multiplex PCR, while the TCRdb copy is restricted to in-frame clones and leaves out a portion. The repertoire consists of some 42,000 clones, with 83% occurring once and the leading ten covering roughly 5.6%. No cognate antigen is known for these TCRs. The input for sequencing was PBMCs, taken from a glioma patient whose treatment included an IDH1 peptide vaccine. The receptors were gathered from a woman aged 50 to 60 with glioma.

V usage is TRBV5-1 and J usage is TRBJ2-2; 10 bases agree with TRBD2. Per germline, CDR1 SGHRS and CDR2 YFSETQ. The CDR3 contains 17 residues. The V and J ends lost 7 bases and 1 base, in that order; junction bases with no gene match: 10. CDR3 sequence reads: CASLPDPSGGNTGELFF. CDR3 in DNA: TGCGCCAGCCTCCCGGATCCTAGCGGGGGGAACACCGGGGAGCTGTTTTTT.

CDR3 region: CASSPGRTGNTEAFF. CDR3 DNA sequence: TGTGCCAGCTCACCGGGGAGAACAGGGAACACTGAAGCTTTCTTT. The chain couples TRBV18 to TRBJ1-1; maybe TRBD1 (5 bases). The CDR3 consists of 15 residues. The V gene lost 3 bases and the J gene lost 1 base, with 12 bases spanning the gap. Germline V gene sequence: CDR1 KGHSH, CDR2 LQKENI.

Worth noting for this clone: The sample contains more than one DNA sequence encoding this CDR3. The chain links TRBV5-1 to TRBJ1-4; D perhaps matches TRBD1 (5 bases). In germline, CDR1 is SGHRS, CDR2 YFSETQ. This CDR3 region has 15 residues. V was shortened by 0 bases and J by 5 bases, with 11 bases between the two germline ends. Written as DNA, the CDR3 is TGCGCCAGCAGCTTGGAGGGCAGGGAGAATGAAAAACTGTTTTTT. Translation gives CASSLEGRENEKLFF. The full variable domain, its missing parts supplied by reference TRBV5-1 and TRBJ1-4, is KAGVTQTPRYLIKTRGQQVTLSCSPISGHRSVSWYQQTPGQGLQFLFEYFSETQRNKGNFPGRFSGRQFSNSRSEMNVSTLELGDSALYLCASSLEGRENEKLFFGSGTQLSVL.

This chain links TRBV6-6 with TRBJ2-3; 8 bases are shared with TRBD2. From germline, CDR1 is MNHNY and CDR2 SVGAGI (reference sequence). Trimming at V came to 6 bases and at J to 11 bases, leaving 16 bases not matched to a gene. The CDR3 has 15 amino acids. The CDR3 spells CASSPGGAGAVGQYF. CDR3 sequence (DNA): TGTGCCAGCAGCCCTGGTGGAGCGGGGGCGGTGGGGCAGTATTTT.

The chain is built from TRBV6-5 and TRBJ1-2; 7 nucleotides match TRBD1. From germline, CDR1 is MNHEY and CDR2 SVGAGI. There are 12 residues in the CDR3. Trimming took 10 bases from V and 3 from J; bases not matched to a gene: 5. The CDR3 DNA follows: TGTGCCACCACAGGGGCGGACTATGGCTACACCTTC. Its translation is CATTGADYGYTF.

The chain carries TRBV28 and TRBJ1-1; D remains unclear. V gave up 6 bases and J gave up 7 bases, with 18 bases separating them. The CDR3 runs to 14 residues. The germline V gene encodes CDR1 MDHEN and CDR2 SYDVKM. Written as DNA, the CDR3 is TGTGCCAGCAGCCCAAGGATGAGGTATCTTGAAGCTTTCTTT. Its translation: CASSPRMRYLEAFF.

The DNA for the CDR3 is TGCGCCAGCAGCCCCGTCCCTCGTTCCGGCAGGGGGTCCTACGAGCAGTACTTC. Translated, it gives CASSPVPRSGRGSYEQYF. The chain carries TRBV4-1 and TRBJ2-7; 7 bases are shared with TRBD1. V gave up 4 bases and J gave up 1 base; unmatched junction bases: 16. Germline CDR1 and CDR2: MGHRA and YSYEKL. CDR3 size: 18 residues.

The chain's CDR3 is CASSFGAGRTHTEAFF. Here the CDR3 DNA reads TGTGCCAGCAGCTTTGGCGCAGGGAGGACGCACACTGAAGCTTTCTTT. This chain uses TRBV5-5 with TRBJ1-1; TRBD1 is a possible D gene (5 bases). V was trimmed by 2 bases and J by 3 bases, leaving 17 bases between them. This CDR3 has 16 amino acids. Looked up from germline, CDR1 is SGHKS and CDR2 is YYEKEE (reference sequence).

The CDR3 spells CAWSRPSSNYGYTF. CDR3 DNA sequence: TGTGCCTGGAGTCGACCGTCGTCTAACTATGGCTACACCTTC. The genes are TRBV30 and TRBJ1-2; D gene ambiguous. The CDR3 length is 14 residues. V dropped 2 bases and J dropped 0 bases, with 10 bases sitting between them. The germline CDR1 and CDR2 sequences are GTSNPN and SVGIG (reference sequence).

This chain links TRBV30 with TRBJ1-1, with D possibly matching TRBD1 (5 bases). The CDR3 loop spans 12 amino acids. The germline V gene encodes CDR1 GTSNPN and CDR2 SVGIG (reference sequence). V lost 2 bases to trimming and J lost 7 bases, with 11 bases between them. In DNA, the CDR3 is TGTGCCTGGAGTAGCTGGGGGGTTGAAGCTTTCTTT. Protein: CAWSSWGVEAFF.

This chain joins TRBV27 and TRBJ1-5, with no clear D. CDR1 is MNHEY, CDR2 SMNVEV, per germline (reference sequence). CDR3 length equals 15 residues. Trimming stripped 1 base from V and 3 bases from J, with 10 bases between. CDR3 sequence reads: CASSLWQDTNQPQHF. The CDR3 DNA follows: TGTGCCAGCAGTTTATGGCAGGATACCAATCAGCCCCAGCATTTT.

This clone was seen once. J is TRBJ1-4 and V is TRBV5-5, with 7 bases lining up with TRBD1. V shed 4 bases and J 5 bases; nucleotides not matched to a gene: 14. There are 17 residues in the CDR3. Germline assignment: CDR1 SGHKS and CDR2 YYEKEE (reference sequence). CDR3 amino acids: CASSLRQGWGKNEKLFF. For the CDR3, the DNA is TGTGCCAGCAGCCTAAGACAGGGTTGGGGAAAAAATGAAAAACTGTTTTTT. Drawing the rest from reference TRBV5-5 and TRBJ1-4, the complete variable domain is DAGVTQSPTHLIKTRGQQVTLRCSPISGHKSVSWYQQVLGQGPQFIFQYYEKEERGRGNFPDRFSARQFPNYSSELNVNALLLGDSALYLCASSLRQGWGKNEKLFFGSGTQLSVL.

This chain connects TRBV12-5 to TRBJ2-2; the D is unclear. Per germline, CDR1 LGHNT and CDR2 FRNRAP. This CDR3 spans 13 amino acids. With 0 bases removed from V and 2 bases from J, the gap between germline ends came to 1 base. This CDR3 is CASGLVNTGELFF. CDR3 nucleotides: TGTGCTAGTGGTTTGGTAAACACCGGGGAGCTGTTTTTT.

The rearrangement uses TRBV29-1 and TRBJ2-5, with TRBD2 matching 8 bases. The CDR3 loop spans 14 amino acids. Germline CDR1 and CDR2: SQVTM and ANQGSEA. Trimming took 3 bases from V and 3 from J; bases not matched to a gene: 6. The CDR3 region is CSVEGGRWEETQYF. DNA for the CDR3: TGCAGCGTTGAGGGCGGGAGGTGGGAAGAGACCCAGTACTTC. Full variable domain (missing parts from reference TRBV29-1 and TRBJ2-5): SAVISQKPSRDICQRGTSLTIQCQVDSQVTMMFWYRQQPGQSLTLIATANQGSEATYESGFVIDKFPISRPNLTFSTLTVSNMSPEDSSIYLCSVEGGRWEETQYFGPGTRLLVL.

This clone was found once. This rearrangement joins TRBV18 to TRBJ2-5; 11 nucleotides line up with TRBD1. Germline V gene lookup returns CDR1 KGHSH and CDR2 LQKENI. The junction had 3 bases not matched to a gene; V was cut back by 4 bases and J by 5 bases. The CDR3 extends over 14 amino acids. The CDR3 region has the DNA TGTGCCAGCTCACGGACAGGGGGCGAGGAGACCCAGTACTTC. Its protein product is CASSRTGGEETQYF.

This chain links TRBV29-1 with TRBJ2-5; the D is unclear. The CDR3 has 14 amino acids. V lost 7 bases, J lost 0 bases, and 15 bases lay in between. Germline V CDR1 and CDR2: SQVTM, ANQGSEA. The CDR3 DNA is TGCAGCGCAGAGCCAGTAGGATACCAAGAGACCCAGTACTTC. This encodes CSAEPVGYQETQYF.

CDR3 sequence (DNA): TGTGCCAGCAGCCTCTGGGGACAGGGTGGTGAAAAACTGTTTTTT. Its protein product is CASSLWGQGGEKLFF. This sequence joins TRBV7-2 and TRBJ1-4, with 9 nucleotides matching TRBD1. Germline V gives CDR1 SGHTA, CDR2 FQGNSA. The CDR3 extends over 15 amino acids. Trimming cost V 5 bases and J 7 bases; bases outside gene matches: 8.

DNA of the CDR3: TGTGCCAGCAGCCCCAGGTCGGGGAAGAACACCGGGGAGCTGTTTTTT. This codes for CASSPRSGKNTGELFF. V is TRBV7-2 and J is TRBJ2-2, with D possibly being TRBD2 (5 bases). The CDR3 has 16 residues. V lost 5 bases and J lost 1, with 14 bases in between. Germline CDR1 reads SGHTA; CDR2 reads FQGNSA.

The chain links TRBV19 to TRBJ1-2; D is perhaps TRBD1 (5 bases). V was clipped by 6 bases and J by 8 bases, with 19 bases between them. Germline lookup yields CDR1 LNHDA and CDR2 SQIVND (reference sequence). The CDR3 covers 14 residues. The CDR3 sequence is CASRFFQLQGGYTF. The CDR3, as DNA: TGTGCCAGTAGATTCTTCCAGCTCCAGGGCGGCTACACCTTC.

This clone was seen a few times. This rearrangement joins TRBV7-9 to TRBJ1-4; D remains unclear. V was cut by 3 bases and J by 8 bases, with 13 bases left in between. The germline V gene has CDR1 SEHNR and CDR2 FQNEAQ (reference sequence). The CDR3 consists of 14 residues. In DNA, the CDR3 is TGTGCCAGCAGCTTGGGAAGGGTTGGGGAAAAACTGTTTTTT. Amino acid sequence: CASSLGRVGEKLFF.